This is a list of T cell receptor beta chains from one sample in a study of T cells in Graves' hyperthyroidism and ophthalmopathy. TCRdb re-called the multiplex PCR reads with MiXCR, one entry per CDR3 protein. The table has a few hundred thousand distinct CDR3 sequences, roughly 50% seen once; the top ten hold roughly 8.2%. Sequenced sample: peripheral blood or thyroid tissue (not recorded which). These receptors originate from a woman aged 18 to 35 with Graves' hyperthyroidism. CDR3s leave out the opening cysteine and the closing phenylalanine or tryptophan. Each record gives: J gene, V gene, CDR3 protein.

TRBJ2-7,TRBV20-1,SASEGQAYEQY
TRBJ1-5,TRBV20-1,SAVDSYEQHSNQPQH
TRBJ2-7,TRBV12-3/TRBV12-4,ASSFLLEGGSYEQY
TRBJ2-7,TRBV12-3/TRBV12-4,ASSFEDGREQY
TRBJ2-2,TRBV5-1,ASSRRGDTGELF
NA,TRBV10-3,AIAGGVNNEQF
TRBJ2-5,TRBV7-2,ASSRLWETQY
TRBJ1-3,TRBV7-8,ASSGRTGGNTIY
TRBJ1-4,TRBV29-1,SVGGTKLSGKLF
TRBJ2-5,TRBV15,ATSRALAGQETQY
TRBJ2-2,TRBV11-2,ASSSLILARPGDTGELF
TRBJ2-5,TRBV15,ATSRDQGAQY
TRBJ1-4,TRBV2,ASSPNDGSNEKLF
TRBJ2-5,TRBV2,ASRTGGTGYTETQY
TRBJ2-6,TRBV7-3,ASSSPGQPSSGANVLT
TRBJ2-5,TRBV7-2,ASSQYQETQY
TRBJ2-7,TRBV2,ASSPGRTVYEQY
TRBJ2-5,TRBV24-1,ATSDSRQGARETQY
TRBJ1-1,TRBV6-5,ASSYAGFGTEAF
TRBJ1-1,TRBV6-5,ASRPGTGFFLNTEAF
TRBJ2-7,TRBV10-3,AIYGEVAEQY
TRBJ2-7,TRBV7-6,ASGRTGGDREQY
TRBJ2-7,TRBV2,ASSRQGIYEQN
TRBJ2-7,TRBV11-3,ASSLTGVRYEQY
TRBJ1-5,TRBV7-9,ASSLPTGGPGNQPQH
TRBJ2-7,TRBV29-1,SGGQGLAGGNEQY
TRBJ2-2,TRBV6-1,ASGEQGWSNTGELF
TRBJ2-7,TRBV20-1,SARPGYEQY
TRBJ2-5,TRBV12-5,ASGSGTSGSSETQY
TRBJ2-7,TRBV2,ASQTSGSSYEQY
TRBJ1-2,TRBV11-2,ASSLVYSSYGYT
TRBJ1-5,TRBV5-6,ASSGRGQNQPQH
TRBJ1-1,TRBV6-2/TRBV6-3,ASSLAPSQGNTEAF
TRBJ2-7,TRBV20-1,SARELTRSLDEQY
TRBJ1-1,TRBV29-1,SVVPVSMNTEAF
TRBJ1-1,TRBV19,AVRENGEAF
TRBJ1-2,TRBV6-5,ASSYSNRAGEGYT
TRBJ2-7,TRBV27,ASGRRGGEDEQY
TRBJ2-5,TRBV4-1,ASSQGSSQETQY
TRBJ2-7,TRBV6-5,ASSYWVSAYEQY
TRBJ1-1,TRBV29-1,SVDWEGGNTEAF
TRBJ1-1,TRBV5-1,ASSLGWQGGNTEAF
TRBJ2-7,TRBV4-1,ASSQSTTTYEQY
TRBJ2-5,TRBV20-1,SAVGTRQETQY
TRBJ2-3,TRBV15,ATRDISTDTQY
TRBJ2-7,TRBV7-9,ASSVGQGGDGQY
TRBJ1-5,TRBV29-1,SLGTRANQPQH
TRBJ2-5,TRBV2,ASESGLAGFNEQY
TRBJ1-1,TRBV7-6,ASTIAIAETEAF
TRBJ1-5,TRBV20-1,SACPSNQPQH
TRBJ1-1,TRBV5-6,ASSLFVRRRNTEAF